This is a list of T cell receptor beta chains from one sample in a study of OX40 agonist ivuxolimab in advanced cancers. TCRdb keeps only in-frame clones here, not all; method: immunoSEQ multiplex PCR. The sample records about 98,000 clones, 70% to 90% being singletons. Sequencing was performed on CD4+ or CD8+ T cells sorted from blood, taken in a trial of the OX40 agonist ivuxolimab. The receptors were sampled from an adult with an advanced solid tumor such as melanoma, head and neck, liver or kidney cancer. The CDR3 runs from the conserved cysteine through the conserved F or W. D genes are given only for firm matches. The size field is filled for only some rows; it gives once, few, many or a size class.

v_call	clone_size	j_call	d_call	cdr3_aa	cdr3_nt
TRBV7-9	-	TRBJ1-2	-	CASSLGSGAYDGYTF	TGTGCCAGCAGCTTAGGTTCAGGGGCGTACGATGGCTACACCTTC
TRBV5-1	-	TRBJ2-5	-	CASSFPIQTNEETQYF	TGCGCCAGCAGCTTCCCGATCCAGACTAACGAAGAGACCCAGTACTTC
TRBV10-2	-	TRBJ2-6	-	CASSDAGANVLTF	TGCGCCAGCAGTGATGCAGGGGCCAACGTCCTGACTTTC
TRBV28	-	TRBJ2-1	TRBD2	CATRLAGVGEQFF	TGTGCCACCCGACTAGCGGGAGTGGGTGAGCAGTTCTTC
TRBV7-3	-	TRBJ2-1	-	CASSLLAGAGQIEQFF	TGTGCCAGCAGCTTACTAGCAGGAGCGGGACAAATTGAGCAGTTCTTC
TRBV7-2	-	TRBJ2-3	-	CASSLGRTDTQYF	TGTGCCAGCAGCTTAGGCCGTACAGATACGCAGTATTTT
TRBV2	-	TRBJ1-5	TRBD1	CASSWTGPQPQHF	TGTGCCAGCAGCTGGACAGGGCCTCAGCCCCAGCATTTT
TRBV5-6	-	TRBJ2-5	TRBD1	CASSQDGTGWQTQYF	TGTGCCAGCAGCCAAGACGGGACAGGCTGGCAGACCCAGTACTTC
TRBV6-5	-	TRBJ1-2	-	CASRRSVDSGHGYTF	TGTGCCAGCAGGCGTTCCGTGGACAGCGGGCATGGCTACACCTTC
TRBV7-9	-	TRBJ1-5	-	CASSIDRSEPQHF	TGTGCCAGCAGCATCGACAGGTCCGAGCCCCAGCATTTT
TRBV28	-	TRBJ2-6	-	CATSTGDTPGANVLTF	TGTGCCACCTCAACCGGAGACACCCCTGGGGCCAACGTCCTGACTTTC
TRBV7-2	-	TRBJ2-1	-	CASSSREMKQFF	TGTGCCAGCAGCTCCCGCGAGATGAAGCAGTTCTTC
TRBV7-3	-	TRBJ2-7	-	CASSLYSSGYNEQYF	TGTGCCAGCAGCTTATACTCATCCGGGTACAACGAGCAGTACTTC
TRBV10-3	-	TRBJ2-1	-	CAISVEQGNEQFF	TGTGCCATCAGTGTGGAGCAGGGTAATGAGCAGTTCTTC
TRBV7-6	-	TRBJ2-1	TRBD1	CASVGTGSGEQFF	TGTGCCAGCGTCGGGACAGGGAGCGGTGAGCAGTTCTTC
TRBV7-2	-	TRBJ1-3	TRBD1	CASRPDRAGNTIYF	TGTGCCAGCAGACCTGACAGGGCTGGAAACACCATATATTTT
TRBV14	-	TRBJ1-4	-	CASSRDTSREKLFF	TGTGCCAGCAGCCGGGACACGTCTAGGGAAAAACTGTTTTTT
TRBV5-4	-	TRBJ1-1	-	CASSLVGWGWAEAFF	TGTGCCAGCAGCTTGGTCGGGTGGGGATGGGCTGAAGCTTTCTTT
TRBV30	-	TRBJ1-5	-	CAWSGLAGRGQPQHF	TGTGCCTGGAGTGGGTTGGCAGGGCGAGGGCAGCCCCAGCATTTT
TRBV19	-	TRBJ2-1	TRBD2	CASMGGSSRYNEQFF	TGTGCCAGTATGGGAGGGTCCTCTAGGTACAATGAGCAGTTCTTC
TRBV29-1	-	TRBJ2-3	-	CSESEGVHTDTQYF	TGCAGCGAGTCGGAAGGCGTTCACACAGATACGCAGTATTTT
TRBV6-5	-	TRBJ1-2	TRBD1	CASSYSQAWQGGGYTF	TGTGCCAGCAGTTACTCTCAGGCCTGGCAGGGGGGAGGCTACACCTTC
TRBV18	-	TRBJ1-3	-	CASSLGPQASRNTIYF	TGTGCCAGCTCACTCGGTCCACAGGCCTCGAGAAACACCATATATTTT
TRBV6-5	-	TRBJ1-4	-	CASSYSQGYEKLFF	TGTGCCAGCAGTTACTCCCAGGGTTATGAAAAACTGTTTTTT
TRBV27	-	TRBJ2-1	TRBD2	CASSLYTGTSGFSYNEQFF	TGTGCCAGCAGTTTATATACCGGGACTAGCGGGTTCTCCTACAATGAGCAGTTCTTC
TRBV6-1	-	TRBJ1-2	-	CASSSTGLEGYTF	TGTGCCAGCAGTTCGACCGGGTTGGAGGGCTACACCTTC
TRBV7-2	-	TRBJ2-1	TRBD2	CASSFSTSGSYNEQFF	TGTGCCAGCAGCTTTTCGACTAGCGGGTCCTACAATGAGCAGTTCTTC
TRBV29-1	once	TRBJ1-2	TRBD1	CSVGGTGTYGYTF	TGCAGCGTGGGAGGGACAGGGACTTATGGCTACACCTTC
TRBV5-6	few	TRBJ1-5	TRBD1	CASSLSQGGQPQHF	TGTGCCAGCAGCTTGTCCCAGGGGGGGCAGCCCCAGCATTTT
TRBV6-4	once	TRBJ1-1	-	CASSDSPENTEAFF	TGTGCCAGCAGTGACTCCCCCGAGAACACTGAAGCTTTCTTT
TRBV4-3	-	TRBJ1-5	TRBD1	CASSQATGTNQPQHF	TGCGCCAGCAGCCAAGCGACAGGGACCAATCAGCCCCAGCATTTT
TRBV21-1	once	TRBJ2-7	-	CASSPSYDGTDSYEQYF	TGTGCCAGCAGTCCCTCCTATGACGGGACGGACTCCTACGAGCAGTACTTC
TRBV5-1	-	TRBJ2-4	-	CASSDSGNIQYF	TGCGCCAGCAGCGATAGCGGAAACATTCAGTACTTC
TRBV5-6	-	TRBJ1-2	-	CASSLPGGQPYGYTF	TGTGCCAGCAGCTTGCCGGGGGGACAACCCTATGGCTACACCTTC
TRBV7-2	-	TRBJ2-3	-	CASSPPGASDTQYF	TGTGCCAGCAGCCCTCCGGGGGCCTCAGATACGCAGTATTTT
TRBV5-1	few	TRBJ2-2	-	CASSLASTGELFF	TGCGCCAGCAGCTTAGCGTCTACCGGGGAGCTGTTTTTT
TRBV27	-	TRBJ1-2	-	CASSLDRRYGYTF	TGTGCCAGCAGTTTGGACAGACGCTATGGCTACACCTTC
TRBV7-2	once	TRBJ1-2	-	CASSLDPNNNYGYTF	TGTGCCAGCAGCTTAGACCCTAATAATAACTATGGCTACACCTTC
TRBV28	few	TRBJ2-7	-	CASSLGRSYEQYF	TGTGCCAGCAGTTTGGGCAGATCCTACGAGCAGTACTTC
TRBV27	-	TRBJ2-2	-	CASSSLQGIGELFF	TGTGCCAGCAGTTCCTTACAGGGAATCGGGGAGCTGTTTTTT
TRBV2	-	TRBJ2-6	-	CASSEGGTLLF	TGTGCCAGCAGTGAAGGAGGGACACTTTTGTTC
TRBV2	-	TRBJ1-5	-	CASSIIRTGNQPQHF	TGTGCCAGCAGTATAATCCGGACAGGCAATCAGCCCCAGCATTTT
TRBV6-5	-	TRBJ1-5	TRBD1	CASSSRGQPNQPQHF	TGTGCCAGCAGTTCTAGGGGACAGCCCAATCAGCCCCAGCATTTT
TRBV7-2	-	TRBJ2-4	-	CASSSFAGSHGAKNIQYF	TGTGCCAGCAGCTCCTTCGCCGGGTCCCACGGGGCCAAAAACATTCAGTACTTC
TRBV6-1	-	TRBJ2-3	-	CASSKGTPSDAQYF	TGTGCCAGCAGTAAAGGGACTCCCTCTGACGCGCAGTATTTT
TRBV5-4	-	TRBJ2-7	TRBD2	CASSLAGTSAYEQYF	TGTGCCAGCAGCTTGGCTGGGACTAGCGCCTACGAGCAGTACTTC